What follows are 19 T cell receptor beta chains derived from one specimen sequenced in a study of blood T cells in healthy people across ages. The authors ran a second PCR of roughly 6 to 12 cycles using a sample-barcoded 5' primer and a J-beta primer mix. TCRdb re-derived calls from the 5' RACE reads in MiXCR, one entry per CDR3 protein. The sample includes roughly 680,000 distinct CDR3 sequences, over 40% of them seen just once. Sequences were obtained from blood. The receptors were gathered from a woman older than 75 in good health.

On this clonotype itself: This may come from a read error, since a much larger clone is one base off. As DNA, the CDR3 is TGTGCCAGCACAGGGGGCCCCTACAATGAGCAGTACTTC. Protein sequence: CASTGGPYNEQYF. The chain uses TRBV7-9 and TRBJ2-1; 8 nucleotides line up with TRBD1. The J call could be wrong; TRBJ2-7 is a better fit for the DNA end. CDR1 SEHNR and CDR2 FQNEAQ come from the germline V gene (reference sequence). The CDR3 has 13 residues.

This clonotype was detected only a few times. The chain uses TRBV21-1 and TRBJ1-5; TRBD1 was called by the table and not checked on the DNA. TRBV21-1 corresponds to a pseudogene. This CDR3 contains 18 residues. CDR3 sequence: CASSKDTVGGASNQPQHF. Here the CDR3 DNA reads TGTGCCAGCAGCAAAGACACAGTGGGGGGCGCGAGCAATCAGCCCCAGCATTTT.

This clonotype turned up a few times. CDR3 in amino acids: CASSPEGGEETQYF. CDR3 DNA: TGTGCCAGCAGCCCCGAGGGGGGAGAAGAGACCCAGTACTTC. The V gene is TRBV12-3 or TRBV12-4, the J gene TRBJ2-5, with D perhaps given as TRBD1 or TRBD2 (6 bases each). The CDR3 extends over 14 amino acids. V was cut by 6 bases and J by 3 bases, with 14 bases left in between.

In this sample, this clonotype turned up once. This may stem from a read error, because a much larger clone lies one nucleotide away. The rearrangement uses TRBV10-3 and TRBJ2-7, with D perhaps matching TRBD1 (5 bases). CDR1 is ENHRY and CDR2 is SYGVKD in the germline V gene. The CDR3 spans 13 residues. CDR3 bases: TGTGTCATCAGTGATGGGGCAACTTACGAGCAGTACTTC. This translates into CVISDGATYEQYF.

The gene calls are TRBV6-5 and TRBJ2-5; 16 bases map to TRBD2. The J segment lost 11 bases and the V segment lost 0 bases, leaving 15 bases of the junction unmatched. CDR3 length: 19 amino acids. Germline CDR1 reads MNHEY; CDR2 reads SVGAGI. This CDR3 reads CASSYSPGLAGGPFNEQYF. The CDR3 DNA reads as TGTGCCAGCAGTTACTCTCCGGGACTAGCGGGAGGGCCGTTCAATGAGCAGTACTTC.

The CDR3 sequence: CASSYLNSPYNEQFF. CDR3 nucleotide sequence: TGTGCCAGCAGTTACCTTAACAGTCCCTACAATGAGCAGTTCTTC. The J gene is TRBJ2-1, the V gene TRBV6-2 or TRBV6-3, with D unclear. The CDR3 loop spans 15 amino acids. Trimming left V 2 bases short and J 2 bases short, with 10 bases between. Germline V lookup: CDR1 MNHEY, CDR2 SVGEGT.

V is TRBV4-2 and J is TRBJ1-5, with 7 bases fitting TRBD1. Per germline, CDR1 LGHNA and CDR2 YNFKEQ. The CDR3 has 18 residues. The V and J ends lost 1 base and 0 bases, in that order; junction bases with no gene match: 9. The CDR3 DNA is TGTGCCAGCAGCCAAGTGTCCAGGGGGGCCGATAGCAATCAGCCCCAGCATTTT. Translating gives CASSQVSRGADSNQPQHF.

This clonotype has a count of ten or more. V is TRBV5-4 and J is TRBJ2-1, with 9 bases identical to TRBD1. The CDR3 is 15 amino acids. Trimming removed 1 base from V and 6 bases from J; junction bases left unmatched: 5. The germline CDR1 and CDR2 sequences are SGHNT and YYREEE (reference sequence). The CDR3 here is CASSLPRQGVNEQFF. DNA of the CDR3: TGTGCCAGCAGCTTGCCGAGACAGGGGGTCAATGAGCAGTTCTTC.

This clonotype was seen repeatedly, ten times or more. This rearrangement joins TRBV4-1 to TRBJ1-2; D ambiguous. This CDR3 spans 17 amino acids. V lost 3 bases and J 0 bases, leaving 17 bases between the germline ends. Germline-derived CDR1 and CDR2 are MGHRA and YSYEKL. CDR3 coding DNA: TGCGCCAGCAGCCAGAGGACGCAGGACCCCACTAACTATGGCTACACCTTC. It codes for CASSQRTQDPTNYGYTF.

This chain uses TRBV5-1 with TRBJ2-3; D gene unclear. The germline gives CDR1 SGHRS, CDR2 YFSETQ. V lost 4 bases to trimming and J lost 1 base, with 7 bases between them. The length of the CDR3 is 13 residues. CDR3 region: CASSVHGTDTQYF. CDR3 coding DNA: TGCGCCAGCAGCGTGCACGGCACAGATACGCAGTATTTT.

The chain recombines TRBV29-1 with TRBJ2-1; 9 bases align to TRBD2. The V gene's germline CDR1 is SQVTM and CDR2 ANQGSEA. CDR3 length equals 14 residues. J was trimmed by 2 bases and V by 4 bases; bases with no gene match: 3. CDR3 in DNA: TGCAGCGTTGCGAAGCGGGGGGCCTACAATGAGCAGTTCTTC. This codes for CSVAKRGAYNEQFF.

This clonotype was detected ten times or more. The chain carries TRBV12-3 or TRBV12-4 and TRBJ2-5; tentatively, D is TRBD2 (6 bases). CDR3 length: 11 residues. Trimming stripped 3 bases from V and 10 bases from J, with 9 bases between. The CDR3 nucleotides are TGTGCCAGCAGTTTTTTCGGGGGCCAGTACTTC. Its protein product is CASSFFGGQYF.

This clonotype has a count of ten or more. The J gene is TRBJ2-1, the V gene TRBV28, with a possible D match to TRBD1 (5 bases). Trimming stripped 6 bases from V and 6 bases from J, with 21 bases between. CDR1 is MDHEN, CDR2 SYDVKM, per germline. This CDR3 region has 16 residues. Here the CDR3 DNA reads TGTGCCAGCAGAATGACAGCTCTTCCTTGGGGCAATGAGCAGTTCTTC. Protein product: CASRMTALPWGNEQFF.

The DNA for the CDR3 is TGCGCCAGCAGCCAAGTCTTTAAGGGCCACTCCCTAGAGACCCAGTACTTC. As protein: CASSQVFKGHSLETQYF. The rearrangement joins TRBV4-1 to TRBJ2-7; no clear D. The last part of the DNA fits TRBJ2-5 better; the J call may be wrong. This CDR3 is 17 amino acids long. The germline V gene has CDR1 MGHRA and CDR2 YSYEKL.

This clonotype has more than one count but fewer than ten. The chain employs TRBV27 and TRBJ1-5; 7 positions agree with TRBD1. Trimming at V came to 6 bases and at J to 4 bases, leaving 6 bases not matched to a gene. CDR3 length: 14 amino acids. Germline CDR1 MNHEY, CDR2 SMNVEV (reference sequence). The CDR3 loop reads CASRPNRGNQPQHF. The DNA for the CDR3 is TGTGCCAGCAGGCCCAACAGGGGAAATCAGCCCCAGCATTTT.

The chain has TRBV20-1 and TRBJ2-7; 7 bases fit TRBD2. The CDR3 sequence is 16 residues long. V gave up 5 bases and J gave up 7 bases; unmatched junction bases: 20. Germline lookup yields CDR1 DFQATT and CDR2 SNEGSKA (reference sequence). The CDR3 nucleotides read TGCAGTGCTGTGCCAGGCGATAGTAGCGGGCTTTGGGAGCAGTACTTC. Encoded protein: CSAVPGDSSGLWEQYF.

The genes are TRBV12-3 or TRBV12-4 and TRBJ1-2, with a tentative D call TRBD1 (6 bases). The CDR3 consists of 14 residues. Trimming took off 3 bases at V and 8 bases at J, with 16 bases between the two ends. In nucleotides, the CDR3 is TGTGCCAGCAGTTTTAGGGGGGGGTCAGAGGGCTACACCTTC. Translating gives CASSFRGGSEGYTF.

This chain uses TRBV6-2 or TRBV6-3 with TRBJ2-7, with TRBD1 as a possible D gene (5 bases). Germline V gives CDR1 MNHEY, CDR2 SVGEGT. CDR3 length: 13 residues. V lost 2 bases and J lost 7, with 12 bases in between. CDR3 sequence: CASSYDRNNEQYF. The CDR3 DNA sequence: TGTGCCAGCAGTTACGACAGAAACAATGAGCAGTACTTC.

Worth noting for this clonotype: An end of the junction differs from the germline gene, which may be a read error. This chain connects TRBV7-9 to TRBJ1-2, with D unresolved. CDR3 length: 15 residues. Germline V gene sequence: CDR1 SEHNR, CDR2 FQNEAQ (reference sequence). Here the CDR3 reads CASSLAASRNYGYIF. As DNA, the CDR3 is TGTGCCAGCAGCTTAGCCGCCAGCCGAAACTATGGCTACATCTTC.